This T cell receptor (beta chain) was sequenced during a study of shared clonotypes between healthy human individuals. Study conclusions and caveats: Rarefaction showed that sequencing of sorted subsets was incomplete (despite large depth).

Points on this clone: Its matching antigen is unknown.

Sequencing used immunoSEQ multiplex PCR; TCRdb keeps in-frame clones, though not all of them. The data contain roughly 1,500,000 clones, approximately 98% of them singletons. This TCR derives from a man in his thirties or forties in good health. The sequencing input was naive CD4+ T cells sorted from blood. The sample's subset: CD45RA+ positively selected.

For the CDR3, the DNA is TGTGCCAGCAGCCAAGGGGCGGGGACTAGCCCCTACAATGAGCAGTTCTTC. Encoded protein: CASSQGAGTSPYNEQFF. V usage is TRBV7-3 and J usage is TRBJ2-1, with TRBD2 identical over 9 bases. Trimming cost V 5 bases and J 2 bases; bases outside gene matches: 10. This CDR3 has 17 amino acids. The germline CDR1 and CDR2 sequences are SGHTA and FQGTGA.